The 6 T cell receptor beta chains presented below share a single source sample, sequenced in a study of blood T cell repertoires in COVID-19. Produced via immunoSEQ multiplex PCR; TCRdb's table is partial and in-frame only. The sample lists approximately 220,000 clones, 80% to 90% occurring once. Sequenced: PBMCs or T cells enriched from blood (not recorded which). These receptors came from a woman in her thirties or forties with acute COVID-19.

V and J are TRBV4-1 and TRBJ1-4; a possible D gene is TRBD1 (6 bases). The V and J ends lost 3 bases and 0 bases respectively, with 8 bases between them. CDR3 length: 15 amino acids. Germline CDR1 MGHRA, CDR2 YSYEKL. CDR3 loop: CASSQDSATNEKLFF. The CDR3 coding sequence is TGCGCCAGCAGCCAGGACAGTGCAACTAATGAAAAACTGTTTTTT.

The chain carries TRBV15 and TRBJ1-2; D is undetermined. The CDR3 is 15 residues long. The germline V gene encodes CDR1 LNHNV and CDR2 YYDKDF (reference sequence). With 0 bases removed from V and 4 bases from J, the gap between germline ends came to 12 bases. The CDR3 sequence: CATSRDLQTRYGYTF. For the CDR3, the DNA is TGTGCCACCAGCAGAGATTTACAGACCCGCTATGGCTACACCTTC.

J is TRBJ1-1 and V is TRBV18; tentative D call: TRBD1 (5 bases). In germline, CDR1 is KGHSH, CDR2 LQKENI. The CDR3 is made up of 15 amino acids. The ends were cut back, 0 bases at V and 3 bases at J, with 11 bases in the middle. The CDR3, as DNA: TGTGCCAGCTCACCACCGTCCAGGGTAGACACTGAAGCTTTCTTT. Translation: CASSPPSRVDTEAFF. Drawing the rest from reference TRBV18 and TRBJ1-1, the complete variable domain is NAGVMQNPRHLVRRRGQEARLRCSPMKGHSHVYWYRQLPEEGLKFMVYLQKENIIDESGMPKERFSAEFPKEGPSILRIQQVVRGDSAAYFCASSPPSRVDTEAFFGQGTRLTVV.

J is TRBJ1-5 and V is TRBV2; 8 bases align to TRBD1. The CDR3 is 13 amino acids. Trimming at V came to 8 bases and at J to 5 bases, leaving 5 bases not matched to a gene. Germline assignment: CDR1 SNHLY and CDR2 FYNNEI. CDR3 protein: CASSTGGYQPQHF. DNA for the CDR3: TGTGCCAGCTCAACAGGGGGGTATCAGCCCCAGCATTTT. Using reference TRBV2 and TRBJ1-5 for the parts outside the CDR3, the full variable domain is EPEVTQTPSHQVTQMGQEVILRCVPISNHLYFYWYRQILGQKVEFLVSFYNNEISEKSEIFDDQFSVERPDGSNFTLKIRSTKLEDSAMYFCASSTGGYQPQHFGDGTRLSIL.

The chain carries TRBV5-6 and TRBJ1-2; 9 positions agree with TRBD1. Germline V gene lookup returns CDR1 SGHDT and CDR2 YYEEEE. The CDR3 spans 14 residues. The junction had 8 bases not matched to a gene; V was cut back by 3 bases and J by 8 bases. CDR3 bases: TGTGCCAGCAGCTCCTCCGGGACAGGGCAAGGCTACACCTTC. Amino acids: CASSSSGTGQGYTF.

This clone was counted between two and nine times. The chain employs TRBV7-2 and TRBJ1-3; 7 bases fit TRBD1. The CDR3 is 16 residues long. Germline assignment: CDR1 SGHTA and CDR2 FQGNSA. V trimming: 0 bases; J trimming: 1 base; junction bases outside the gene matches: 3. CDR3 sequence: CASSLATGLSGNTIYF. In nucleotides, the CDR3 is TGTGCCAGCAGCTTAGCGACAGGGCTTTCTGGAAACACCATATATTTT.